One and the same sample provided the 17 T cell receptor beta chains below, sequenced in a study of blood T cell repertoires in COVID-19 (dated by TCRdb to 2018 to 2020). The library was made by the immunoSEQ multiplex PCR assay. In TCRdb, the immuneACCESS table is reduced to in-frame sequences with V and J assigned. These tables do not hold every clone; where another copy was compared, an unresolved V gene accounts for under half, and the others remain unexplained. The sample table lists roughly 120,000 clones, about nine tenths of them with a count of one. Roughly 4.5% of the sample is in the top ten clones. The sample consisted of peripheral blood. Receptor source: a man aged 55 to 70 with COVID-19, enrolled during active disease.

The CDR3 nucleotides read TGCGCCAGCAGCATAGCAACGAACACCGGGGAGCTGTTTTTT. Translated, it gives CASSIATNTGELFF. The gene calls are TRBV5-1 and TRBJ2-2; the D is unclear. There are 14 residues in the CDR3. Germline V gene data show CDR1 as SGHRS and CDR2 as YFSETQ. Trimming stripped 4 bases from V and 0 bases from J, with 7 bases between. The full variable domain, in which reference TRBV5-1 and TRBJ2-2 provide the parts outside the CDR3, is KAGVTQTPRYLIKTRGQQVTLSCSPISGHRSVSWYQQTPGQGLQFLFEYFSETQRNKGNFPGRFSGRQFSNSRSEMNVSTLELGDSALYLCASSIATNTGELFFGEGSRLTVL.

The table lists this clone with a count of one. J is TRBJ2-2 and V is TRBV9, with a weak D call TRBD2 (7 bases). This CDR3 comprises 16 residues. CDR1 is SGDLS and CDR2 is YYNGEE in the germline V gene. V gave up 4 bases and J gave up 0 bases, with 13 bases separating them. The CDR3, as DNA: TGTGCCAGCAGCCCAACGGGGGGCCCGAACACCGGGGAGCTGTTTTTT. Translating gives CASSPTGGPNTGELFF.

This chain links TRBV15 with TRBJ1-1; 7 positions agree with TRBD1. Germline CDR1 LNHNV, CDR2 YYDKDF (reference sequence). J was trimmed by 8 bases and V by 4 bases; bases with no gene match: 7. CDR3 length equals 13 residues. Here the CDR3 reads CATSNYRGAEAFF. CDR3 sequence (DNA): TGTGCCACCAGCAACTACAGGGGCGCCGAAGCTTTCTTT.

V usage is TRBV21-1 and J usage is TRBJ1-5; no DNA check was done on the table's D call, TRBD1. TRBV21-1 is described as a pseudogene. The CDR3 is made up of 11 amino acids. The CDR3 protein is CGDRGSQPQHF. CDR3 coding DNA: TGTGGGGACAGGGGTAGTCAGCCCCAGCATTTT.

This clone was counted at least ten times. The chain recombines TRBV6-6 with TRBJ1-1; possible D gene TRBD1, 5 bases. Germline V gene lookup returns CDR1 MNHNY and CDR2 SVGAGI (reference sequence). This CDR3 region has 13 residues. Trimming cost V 0 bases and J 4 bases, with 6 bases left between them. The CDR3 nucleotides read TGTGCCAGCAGTTACTCGGGGGGCACTGAAGCTTTCTTT. It encodes CASSYSGGTEAFF.

This rearrangement joins TRBV7-9 to TRBJ2-3, with 8 bases matching TRBD1. The CDR3 runs to 16 residues. Looked up from germline, CDR1 is SEHNR and CDR2 is FQNEAQ (reference sequence). V gave up 5 bases and J gave up 4 bases; unmatched junction bases: 11. The chain's CDR3 is CASSPPLRTGPDTQYF. In DNA form, the CDR3 reads TGTGCCAGCAGCCCTCCCCTTAGGACAGGGCCAGATACGCAGTATTTT.

This rearrangement joins TRBV2 to TRBJ1-3, with 7 positions matching TRBD1. Germline V gene lookup returns CDR1 SNHLY and CDR2 FYNNEI. This CDR3 region has 13 residues. J gave up 1 base and V 9 bases, and 3 bases lay outside the gene matches. Written as DNA, the CDR3 is TGTGCCAGTCCGGACAGGTCTGGAAACACCATATATTTT. Its protein is CASPDRSGNTIYF.

The chain joins TRBV5-1 to TRBJ2-7; tentative D call: TRBD1 (5 bases). CDR1 is SGHRS, CDR2 YFSETQ, per germline. With 4 bases removed from V and 3 bases from J, the gap between germline ends came to 23 bases. The CDR3 is made up of 17 amino acids. This CDR3 is CASSPLPGSGESYEQYF. The CDR3 nucleotides are TGCGCCAGCAGCCCACTCCCAGGGTCAGGCGAAAGCTACGAGCAGTACTTC.

The chain carries TRBV7-9 and TRBJ2-6; no clear D. The CDR3 extends over 13 amino acids. Trimming removed 4 bases at V and 1 base at J, with 2 bases between. Germline V gene sequence: CDR1 SEHNR, CDR2 FQNEAQ (reference sequence). The CDR3 region is CASSSSGANVLTF. CDR3 DNA: TGTGCCAGCAGCTCATCTGGGGCCAACGTCCTGACTTTC.

The chain recombines TRBV25-1 with TRBJ1-5; maybe TRBD1 (6 bases). Trimming removed 1 base from V and 7 bases from J, with 17 bases in between. Germline values: CDR1 MGHDK, CDR2 SYGVNS. This CDR3 contains 16 residues. CDR3 sequence reads: CASSEWPGHLLQPQHF. DNA for the CDR3: TGTGCCAGCAGTGAATGGCCGGGACACCTTTTACAGCCCCAGCATTTT.

This CDR3 reads CASSLTDTAYEQYF. Here the CDR3 DNA reads TGTGCCAGCAGTTTGACGGACACAGCCTACGAGCAGTACTTC. The chain couples TRBV28 to TRBJ2-7; D possibly corresponds to TRBD1 (5 bases). Germline values: CDR1 MDHEN, CDR2 SYDVKM. Trimming took 3 bases from V and 2 from J, leaving 11 bases between them. This CDR3 has 14 amino acids.

This chain links TRBV28 with TRBJ2-2; D gene unclear. V lost 3 bases, J lost 2 bases, and 13 bases lay in between. The germline V gene encodes CDR1 MDHEN and CDR2 SYDVKM. CDR3 length: 16 residues. The CDR3 reads CASSLTRHSNTGELFF. For the CDR3, the DNA is TGTGCCAGCAGTTTGACCAGGCATTCTAACACCGGGGAGCTGTTTTTT.

This CDR3 reads CSVEIQGRDEQFF. CDR3 nucleotide sequence: TGCAGCGTTGAAATTCAGGGTCGGGATGAGCAGTTCTTC. This chain connects TRBV29-1 to TRBJ2-1; D perhaps matches TRBD1 (5 bases). Deletions cut 2 bases from V and 8 bases from J, with 13 bases between. Germline V CDR1 and CDR2: SQVTM, ANQGSEA. The CDR3 length is 13 residues.

The chain combines TRBV30 with TRBJ2-1, with a tentative D call TRBD1 (6 bases). Trimming shortened V by 0 bases and J by 7 bases, and 25 bases separated the two germline ends. The CDR3 sequence is 18 residues long. Looked up from germline, CDR1 is GTSNPN and CDR2 is SVGIG (reference sequence). CDR3 sequence reads: CAWSVRIGDPEGDNEQFF. The CDR3 coding sequence is TGTGCCTGGAGTGTACGAATAGGGGACCCAGAGGGGGATAATGAGCAGTTCTTC. Complete variable domain (other parts from reference TRBV30 and TRBJ2-1): SQTIHQWPATLVQPVGSPLSLECTVEGTSNPNLYWYRQAAGRGLQLLFYSVGIGQISSEVPQNLSASRPQDRQFILSSKKLLLSDSGFYLCAWSVRIGDPEGDNEQFFGPGTRLTVL.

The DNA of the CDR3 is TGTGCCAGCAGCCAAGATGAAGGCGGGGTCCACACCGGGGAGCTGTTTTTT. Its protein product is CASSQDEGGVHTGELFF. This chain links TRBV3-1 (or the pseudogene TRBV3-2) with TRBJ2-2, with TRBD2 as a possible D gene (6 bases). V gave up 0 bases and J gave up 3 bases, with 14 bases separating them. Germline loops: CDR1 LGHDT, CDR2 YNNKEL (reference sequence). CDR3 length: 17 residues.

The gene calls are TRBV6-2 or TRBV6-3 and TRBJ2-5; 15 nucleotides align to TRBD2. Germline V lookup: CDR1 MNHEY, CDR2 SVGEGT. V dropped 2 bases and J dropped 4; count of bases not matched to a gene: 8. This CDR3 comprises 18 residues. The CDR3 is CASSYRVVGLAGGETQYF. CDR3 in DNA: TGTGCCAGCAGTTACCGGGTCGTGGGACTAGCGGGAGGAGAGACCCAGTACTTC.

The genes are TRBV7-2 and TRBJ2-5; D possibly corresponds to TRBD2 (6 bases). Germline-derived CDR1 and CDR2 are SGHTA and FQGNSA. V was shortened by 1 base and J by 2 bases, with 14 bases between the two germline ends. The CDR3 totals 16 residues. In nucleotides, the CDR3 is TGTGCCAGCAGCTTAGGTAGTAGCGGAAAACAAGAGACCCAGTACTTC. Translated, it gives CASSLGSSGKQETQYF.